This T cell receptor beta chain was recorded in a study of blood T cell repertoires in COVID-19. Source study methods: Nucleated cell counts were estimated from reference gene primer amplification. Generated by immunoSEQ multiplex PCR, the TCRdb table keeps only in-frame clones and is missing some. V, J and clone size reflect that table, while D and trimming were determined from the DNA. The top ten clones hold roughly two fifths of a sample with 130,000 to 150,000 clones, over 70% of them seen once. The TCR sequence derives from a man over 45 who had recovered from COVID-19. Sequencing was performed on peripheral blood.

The CDR3 DNA follows: TGTGCCAGCAGCCCCCCGGGACTGATAGGCCCCGGGGAGCTGTTTTTT. This encodes CASSPPGLIGPGELFF. This chain joins TRBV27 and TRBJ2-2, with a weak D call TRBD2 (6 bases). Trimming removed 6 bases at V and 6 bases at J, with 20 bases between. This CDR3 spans 16 amino acids. Germline V gene sequence: CDR1 MNHEY, CDR2 SMNVEV (reference sequence).